This TCR beta chain derives from a study of T cells in pancreatic ductal adenocarcinoma. Data came from immunoSEQ multiplex PCR; TCRdb stores just in-frame clones and leaves some out. The sample shows approximately 9,400 clones, roughly 71% of them seen only once. Surgery without prior neoadjuvant therapy was the treatment of the selected pancreatic ductal adenocarcinoma patients. Germline V gives CDR1 SGDLS, CDR2 YYNGEE. CDR3 length equals 15 residues. Trimming cost V 4 bases and J 5 bases, with 18 bases left between them. The source is a human donor with pancreatic ductal adenocarcinoma. The chain uses TRBV9 and TRBJ2-5; the D gene could be TRBD1 or TRBD2 (5 bases each). Source material: pancreatic tumor tissue. The CDR3 loop reads CASSPAFRGRETQYF. DNA for the CDR3: TGTGCCAGCAGCCCCGCGTTCCGGGGCAGGGAGACCCAGTACTTC.